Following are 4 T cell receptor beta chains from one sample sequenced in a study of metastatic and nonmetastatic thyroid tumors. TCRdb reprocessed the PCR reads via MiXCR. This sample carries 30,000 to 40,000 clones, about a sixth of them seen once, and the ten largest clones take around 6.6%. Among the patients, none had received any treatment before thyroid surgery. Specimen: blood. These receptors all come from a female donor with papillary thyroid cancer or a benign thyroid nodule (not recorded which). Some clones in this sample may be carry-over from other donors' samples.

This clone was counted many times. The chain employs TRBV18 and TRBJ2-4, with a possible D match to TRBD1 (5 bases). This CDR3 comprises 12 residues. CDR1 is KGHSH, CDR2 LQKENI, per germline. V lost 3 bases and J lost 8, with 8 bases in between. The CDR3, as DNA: TGTGCCAGCTCACCGGTAGGGGACATTCAGTACTTC. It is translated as CASSPVGDIQYF.

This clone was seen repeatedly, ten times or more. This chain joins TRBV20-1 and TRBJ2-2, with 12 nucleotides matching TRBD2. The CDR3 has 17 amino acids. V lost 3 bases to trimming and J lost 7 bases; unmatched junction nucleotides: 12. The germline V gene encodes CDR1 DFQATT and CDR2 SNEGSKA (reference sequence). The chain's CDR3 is CSARSPSGRAKDGELFF. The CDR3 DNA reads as TGCAGTGCTAGGTCTCCTAGCGGGAGGGCCAAAGACGGGGAGCTGTTTTTT.

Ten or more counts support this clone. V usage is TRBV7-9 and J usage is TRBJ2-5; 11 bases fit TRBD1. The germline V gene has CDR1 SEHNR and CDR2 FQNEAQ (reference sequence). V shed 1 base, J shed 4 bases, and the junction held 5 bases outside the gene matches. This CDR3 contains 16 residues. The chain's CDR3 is CASSLGDRGDRETQYF. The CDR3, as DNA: TGTGCCAGCAGCTTAGGGGACAGGGGGGATCGAGAGACCCAGTACTTC.

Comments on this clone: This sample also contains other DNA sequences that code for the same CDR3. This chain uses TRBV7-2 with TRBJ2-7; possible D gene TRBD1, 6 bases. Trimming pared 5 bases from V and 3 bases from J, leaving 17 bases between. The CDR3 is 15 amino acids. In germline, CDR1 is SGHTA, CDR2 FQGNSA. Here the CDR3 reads CASSAVGQSIYEQYF. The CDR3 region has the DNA TGTGCCAGCAGCGCTGTAGGACAGTCGATCTACGAGCAGTACTTC. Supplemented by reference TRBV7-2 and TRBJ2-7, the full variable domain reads GAGVSQSPSNKVTEKGKDVELRCDPISGHTALYWYRQSLGQGLEFLIYFQGNSAPDKSGLPSDRFSAERTGGSVSTLTIQRTQQEDSAVYLCASSAVGQSIYEQYFGPGTRLTVT.